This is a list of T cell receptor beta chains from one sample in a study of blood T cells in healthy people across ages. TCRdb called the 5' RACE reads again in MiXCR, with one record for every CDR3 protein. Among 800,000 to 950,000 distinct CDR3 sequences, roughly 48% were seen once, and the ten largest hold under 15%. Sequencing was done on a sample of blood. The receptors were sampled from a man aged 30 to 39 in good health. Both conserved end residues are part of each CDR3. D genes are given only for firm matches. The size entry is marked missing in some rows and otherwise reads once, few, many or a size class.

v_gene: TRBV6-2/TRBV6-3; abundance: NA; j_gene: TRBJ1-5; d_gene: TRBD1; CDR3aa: CASSYPDRDYSNQPQHF; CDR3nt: TGTGCCAGCAGTTACCCCGACAGGGATTATAGCAATCAGCCCCAGCATTTT
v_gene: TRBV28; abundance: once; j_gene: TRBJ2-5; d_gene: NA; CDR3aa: CASSAGQLQETQYF; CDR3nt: TGTGCCAGCAGTGCCGGGCAGCTTCAAGAGACCCAGTACTTC
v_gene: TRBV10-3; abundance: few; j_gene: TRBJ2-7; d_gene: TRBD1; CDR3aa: CAIRTQGAYEQYF; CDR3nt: TGTGCCATCAGGACACAGGGGGCCTACGAGCAGTACTTC
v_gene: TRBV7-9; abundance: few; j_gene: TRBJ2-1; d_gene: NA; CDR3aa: CASSFRGESSRNEQFF; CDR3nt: TGTGCCAGCAGCTTTCGTGGGGAGAGCTCGAGGAATGAGCAGTTCTTC
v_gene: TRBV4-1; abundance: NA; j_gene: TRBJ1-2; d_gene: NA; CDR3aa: CASSQSDGHYGYTF; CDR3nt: TGCGCCAGCAGCCAGAGTGATGGTCACTATGGCTACACCTTC
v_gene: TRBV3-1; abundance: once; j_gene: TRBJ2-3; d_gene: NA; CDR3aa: CASTQVGQQYF; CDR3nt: TGTGCCAGCACCCAAGTAGGACAACAGTATTTT
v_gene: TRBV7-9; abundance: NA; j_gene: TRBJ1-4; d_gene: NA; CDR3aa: CASRATATNEKLFF; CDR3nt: TGTGCCAGCAGGGCTACTGCAACTAATGAAAAACTGTTTTTT
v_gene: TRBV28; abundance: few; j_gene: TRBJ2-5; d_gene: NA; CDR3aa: CASSSEKRRGQYF; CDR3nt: TGTGCCAGCAGTTCAGAGAAACGAAGAGGGCAGTACTTC
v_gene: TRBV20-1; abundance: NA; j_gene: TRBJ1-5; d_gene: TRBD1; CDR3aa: CSARGTGVSNQPQHF; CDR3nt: TGCAGTGCTAGGGGGACAGGGGTTAGCAATCAGCCCCAGCATTTT
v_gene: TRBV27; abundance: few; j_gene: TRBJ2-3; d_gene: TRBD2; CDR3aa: CASSLFLGGGTDTQYF; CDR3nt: TGTGCCAGCAGTTTATTCCTTGGGGGGGGCACAGATACGCAGTATTTT
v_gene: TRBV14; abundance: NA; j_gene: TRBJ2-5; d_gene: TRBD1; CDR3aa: CASSHWTGLETQYF; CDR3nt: TGTGCCAGCAGCCATTGGACAGGGTTAGAGACCCAGTACTTC
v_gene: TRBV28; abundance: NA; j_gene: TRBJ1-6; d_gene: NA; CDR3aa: CASSLPPSSYNSPLHF; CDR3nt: TGTGCCAGCAGTTTACCCCCGAGCTCCTATAATTCACCCCTCCACTTT
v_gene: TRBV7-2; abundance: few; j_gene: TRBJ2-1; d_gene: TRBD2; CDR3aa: CASSPTSGGNWEQFF; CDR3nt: TGTGCCAGCAGCCCGACTAGCGGGGGTAACTGGGAGCAGTTCTTC
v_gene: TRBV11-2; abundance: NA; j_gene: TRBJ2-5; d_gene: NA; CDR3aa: CASSLDYPRHVGAGEETQYF; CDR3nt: TGTGCCAGCAGCTTAGATTATCCAAGACACGTAGGGGCTGGGGAAGAGACCCAGTACTTC
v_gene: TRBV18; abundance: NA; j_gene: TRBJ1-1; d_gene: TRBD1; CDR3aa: CASSAGTGFTEAFF; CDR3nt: TGTGCCAGCTCAGCTGGGACAGGCTTCACTGAAGCTTTCTTT
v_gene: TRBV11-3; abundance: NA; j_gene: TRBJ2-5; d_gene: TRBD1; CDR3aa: CASSLGRGHETQYF; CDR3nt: TGTGCCAGCAGCTTAGGCAGGGGGCACGAGACCCAGTACTTC
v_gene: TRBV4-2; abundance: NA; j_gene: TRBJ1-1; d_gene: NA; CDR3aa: CASSQDLKNTEAFF; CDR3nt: TGTGCCAGCAGCCAGGACCTTAAGAACACTGAAGCTTTCTTT
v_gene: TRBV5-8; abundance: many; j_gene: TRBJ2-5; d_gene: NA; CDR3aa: CASSMDFTGTQYF; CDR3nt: TGTGCCAGCAGCATGGACTTTACCGGGACCCAGTACTTC
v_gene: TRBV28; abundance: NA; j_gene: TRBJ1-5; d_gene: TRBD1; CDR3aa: CASSPTTGRFGNQPQHF; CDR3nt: TGTGCCAGCAGCCCAACGACAGGGCGGTTTGGCAATCAGCCCCAGCATTTT
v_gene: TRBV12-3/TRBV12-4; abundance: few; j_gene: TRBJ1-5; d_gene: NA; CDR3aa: CASSSMGRGNQPQHF; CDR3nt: TGTGCCAGCAGTTCTATGGGCCGGGGAAATCAGCCCCAGCATTTT
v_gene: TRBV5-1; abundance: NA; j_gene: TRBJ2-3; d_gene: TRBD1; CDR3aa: CASSLAYTGGPDTQYF; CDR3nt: TGCGCCAGCAGCTTGGCCTACACAGGGGGCCCAGATACGCAGTATTTT
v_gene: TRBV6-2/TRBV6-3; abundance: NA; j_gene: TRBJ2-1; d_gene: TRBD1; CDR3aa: CASSRTGPYRDEQFF; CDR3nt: TGTGCCAGCAGTCGGACAGGGCCCTACAGGGATGAGCAGTTCTTC
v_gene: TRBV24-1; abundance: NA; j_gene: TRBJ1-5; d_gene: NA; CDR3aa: CATSQGGQPQHF; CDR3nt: TGTGCCACCAGCCAGGGCGGTCAGCCCCAGCATTTT
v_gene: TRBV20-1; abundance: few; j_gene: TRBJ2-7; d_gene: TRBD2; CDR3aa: CSASLASGYEQYF; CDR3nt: TGCAGTGCTAGTTTGGCTAGCGGCTACGAGCAGTACTTC
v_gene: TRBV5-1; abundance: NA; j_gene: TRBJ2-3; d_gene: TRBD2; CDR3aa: CASSFLLAGVATDTQYF; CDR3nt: TGCGCCAGCAGCTTTCTCTTAGCGGGGGTTGCCACAGATACGCAGTATTTT
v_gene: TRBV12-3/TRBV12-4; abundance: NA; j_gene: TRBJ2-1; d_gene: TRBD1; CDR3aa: CASSPGTGVGSDNEQFF; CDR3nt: TGTGCCAGCAGTCCCGGAACAGGGGTTGGATCTGACAATGAGCAGTTCTTC
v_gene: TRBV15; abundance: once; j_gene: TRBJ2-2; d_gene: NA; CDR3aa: CATSRDLAGELFF; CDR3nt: TGTGCCACCAGCAGAGATTTGGCCGGGGAGCTGTTTTTT
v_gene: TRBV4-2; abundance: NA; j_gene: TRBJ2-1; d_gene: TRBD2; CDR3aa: CASSQEASGYNEQFF; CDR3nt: TGTGCCAGCAGCCAGGAGGCTAGCGGCTACAATGAGCAGTTCTTC
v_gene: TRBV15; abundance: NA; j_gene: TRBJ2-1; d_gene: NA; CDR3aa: CATSFSGDSSEQFF; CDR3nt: TGTGCCACCAGCTTCAGCGGGGACAGCAGTGAGCAGTTCTTC
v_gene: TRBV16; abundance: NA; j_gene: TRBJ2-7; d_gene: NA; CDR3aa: CASSHRLAPHEQYF; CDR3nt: TGTGCCAGCAGCCACCGATTAGCGCCTCACGAGCAGTACTTC
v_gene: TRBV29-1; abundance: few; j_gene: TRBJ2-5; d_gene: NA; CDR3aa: CSVGSDGETQYF; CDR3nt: TGCAGCGTAGGCTCGGATGGCGAGACCCAGTACTTC
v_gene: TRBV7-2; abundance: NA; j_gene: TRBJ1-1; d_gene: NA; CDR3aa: CASSPAAANTEAFF; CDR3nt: TGTGCCAGCAGCCCAGCGGCCGCGAACACTGAAGCTTTCTTT
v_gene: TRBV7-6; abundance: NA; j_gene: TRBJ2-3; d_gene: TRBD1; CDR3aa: CASSPRDRLTDTQYF; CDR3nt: TGTGCCAGCAGCCCACGGGACAGGTTAACAGATACGCAGTATTTT
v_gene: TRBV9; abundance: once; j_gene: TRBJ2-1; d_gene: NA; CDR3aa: CASSVGAYNEQFF; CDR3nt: TGTGCCAGCAGCGTCGGAGCTTACAATGAGCAGTTCTTC
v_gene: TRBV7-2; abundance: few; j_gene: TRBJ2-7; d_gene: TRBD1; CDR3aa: CASSRQGHEQYF; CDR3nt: TGTGCCAGCAGCCGACAGGGGCACGAGCAGTACTTC
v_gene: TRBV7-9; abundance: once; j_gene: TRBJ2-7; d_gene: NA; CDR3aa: CASSLVSASSYNEQYF; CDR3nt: TGTGCCAGCAGCTTAGTTTCGGCGAGCTCCTACAATGAGCAGTACTTC
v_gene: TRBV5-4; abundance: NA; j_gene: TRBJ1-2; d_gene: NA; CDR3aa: CASSPAGGINYGYTF; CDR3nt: TGTGCCAGCAGCCCTGCTGGAGGGATCAACTATGGCTACACCTTC
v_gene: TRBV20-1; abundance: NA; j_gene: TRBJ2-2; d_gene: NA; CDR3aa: CSARDGKGDTGELFF; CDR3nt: TGCAGTGCTAGAGATGGGAAAGGGGACACCGGGGAGCTGTTTTTT
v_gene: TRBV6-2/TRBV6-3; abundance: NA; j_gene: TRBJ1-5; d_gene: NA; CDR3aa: CASRADGFNQPQHF; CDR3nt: TGTGCCAGCAGGGCGGACGGTTTCAATCAGCCCCAGCATTTT
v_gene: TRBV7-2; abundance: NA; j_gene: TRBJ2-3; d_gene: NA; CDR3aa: CASSVYSSSRTDTQYF; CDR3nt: TGTGCCAGCAGCGTGTACAGTTCCTCGCGCACAGATACGCAGTATTTT
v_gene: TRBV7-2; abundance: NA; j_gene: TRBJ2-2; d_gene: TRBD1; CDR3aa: CASSDMGQQGDTGELFF; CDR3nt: TGTGCCAGCAGCGACATGGGGCAACAGGGGGACACCGGGGAGCTGTTTTTT
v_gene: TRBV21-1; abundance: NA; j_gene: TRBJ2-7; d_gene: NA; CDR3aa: CASSLAGDRGLYEQYF; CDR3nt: TGTGCCAGCAGCCTCGCCGGGGACAGGGGTTTGTACGAGCAGTACTTC
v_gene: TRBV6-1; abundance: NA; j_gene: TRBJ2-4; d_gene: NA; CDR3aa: CASTSFELAKNIQYF; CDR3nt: TGTGCCAGCACGTCTTTCGAATTAGCCAAAAACATTCAGTACTTC
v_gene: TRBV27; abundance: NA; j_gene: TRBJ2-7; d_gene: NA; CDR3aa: CASSLLWGYSYEQYF; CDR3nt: TGTGCCAGCAGTTTATTATGGGGCTACTCCTACGAGCAGTACTTC
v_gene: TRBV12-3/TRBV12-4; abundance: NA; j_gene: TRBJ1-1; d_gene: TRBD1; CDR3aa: CASSLDRGIAEAFF; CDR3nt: TGTGCCAGCAGCCTGGACAGGGGGATTGCTGAAGCTTTCTTT
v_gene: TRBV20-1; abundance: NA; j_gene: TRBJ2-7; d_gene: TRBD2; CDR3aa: CSARASGTYEQYF; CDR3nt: TGCAGTGCTAGAGCTAGCGGGACCTACGAGCAGTACTTC
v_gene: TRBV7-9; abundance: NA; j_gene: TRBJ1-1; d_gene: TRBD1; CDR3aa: CASSLPTGGNTEAFF; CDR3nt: TGTGCCAGCAGCTTACCGACAGGGGGGAACACTGAAGCTTTCTTT
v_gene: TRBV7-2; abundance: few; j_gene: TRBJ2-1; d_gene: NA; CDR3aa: CASSRMPISGESYNEQFF; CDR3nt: TGTGCCAGCAGTCGAATGCCCATTAGCGGCGAATCCTACAATGAGCAGTTCTTC
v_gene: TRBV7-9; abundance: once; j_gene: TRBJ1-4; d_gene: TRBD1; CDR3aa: CASSFDREREKLFF; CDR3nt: TGTGCCAGCAGCTTCGACAGGGAGAGGGAAAAGCTGTTTTTT
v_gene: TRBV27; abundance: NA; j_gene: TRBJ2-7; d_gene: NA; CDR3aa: CASSFSSGYEQYF; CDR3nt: TGTGCCAGCAGTTTTTCTTCTGGCTACGAGCAGTACTTC
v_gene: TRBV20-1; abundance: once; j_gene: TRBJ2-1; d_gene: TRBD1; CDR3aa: CSAGRDRGNEQFF; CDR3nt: TGCAGTGCTGGTCGGGACAGGGGGAATGAGCAGTTCTTC
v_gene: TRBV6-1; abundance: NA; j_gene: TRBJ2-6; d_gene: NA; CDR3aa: CASVPLNSGANVLTF; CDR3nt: TGTGCCAGCGTTCCCCTTAACTCTGGGGCCAACGTCCTGACTTTC
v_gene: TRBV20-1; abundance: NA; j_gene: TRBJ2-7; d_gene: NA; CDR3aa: CSARNRGAYEQYF; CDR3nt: TGCAGTGCTAGGAATCGAGGGGCCTACGAGCAGTACTTC
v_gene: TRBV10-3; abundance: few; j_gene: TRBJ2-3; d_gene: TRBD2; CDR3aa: CATSELAGTDTQYF; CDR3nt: TGTGCCACTTCGGAGCTAGCGGGCACAGATACGCAGTATTTT